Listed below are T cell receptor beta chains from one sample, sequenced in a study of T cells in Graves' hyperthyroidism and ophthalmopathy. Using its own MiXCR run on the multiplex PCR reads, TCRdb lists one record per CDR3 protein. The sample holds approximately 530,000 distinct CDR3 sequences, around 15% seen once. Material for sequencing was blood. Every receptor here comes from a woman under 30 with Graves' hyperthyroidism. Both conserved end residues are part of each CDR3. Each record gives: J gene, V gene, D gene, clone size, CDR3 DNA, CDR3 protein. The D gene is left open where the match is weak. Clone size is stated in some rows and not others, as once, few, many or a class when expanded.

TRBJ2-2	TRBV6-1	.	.	TGTGCCAGCAGTCTTAAACTGGGCGGGGAGCTGTTTTTT	CASSLKLGGELFF
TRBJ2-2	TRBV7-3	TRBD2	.	TGTGCCAGCAGCCCCCCGCGACTAGCGGGGGGATCGAACACCGGGGAGCTGTTTTTT	CASSPPRLAGGSNTGELFF
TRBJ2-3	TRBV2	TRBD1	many	TGTGCCAGCAGTGAGGGGACAGGGGAAAAAGATACGCAGTATTTT	CASSEGTGEKDTQYF
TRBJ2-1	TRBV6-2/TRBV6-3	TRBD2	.	TGTGCCAGCAGGCAAGCGGGAGGAGATGAGCAGTTCTTC	CASRQAGGDEQFF
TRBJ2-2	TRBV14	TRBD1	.	TGTGCCAGCAGCGACACAGGGGGCCACGGGGAGCTGTTTTTT	CASSDTGGHGELFF
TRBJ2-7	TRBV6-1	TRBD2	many	TGTGCCAGCAGTTATAACCAAGCGGGGACCGAGCAGTACTTC	CASSYNQAGTEQYF
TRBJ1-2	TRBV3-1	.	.	TGTGCCAGCAGCCATTACGGCAGCAAAAACTATGGCTACACCTTC	CASSHYGSKNYGYTF
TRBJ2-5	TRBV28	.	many	TGTGCCAGCAGCTACACGGTTATCCAAGGGACCCAGTACTTC	CASSYTVIQGTQYF
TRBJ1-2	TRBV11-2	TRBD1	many	TGTGCCAGCAGCCGGGAGGGGGCGCCGACCTCAAGCTATGGCTACACCTTC	CASSREGAPTSSYGYTF
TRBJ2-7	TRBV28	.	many	TGTGCCAGCAGTGCCCCTAGGAGCTACCCGTCCTACGAGCAGTACTTC	CASSAPRSYPSYEQYF
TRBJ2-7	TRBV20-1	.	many	TGCAGTGCGGGGAGGCTATACGAGCAGTACTTC	CSAGRLYEQYF
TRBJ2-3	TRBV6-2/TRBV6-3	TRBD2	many	TGTGCCAGCAGTCCAGCGGGGGGGCATTCGGATACGCAGTATTTT	CASSPAGGHSDTQYF
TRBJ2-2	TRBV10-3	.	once	TGTGCCATCAGTTCCGGGGCAGGGACCGGGGAGCTGTTTTTT	CAISSGAGTGELFF
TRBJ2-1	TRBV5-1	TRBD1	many	TGCGCCAGCAGCCCGGGGACAGCAGAGCAGTTCTTC	CASSPGTAEQFF
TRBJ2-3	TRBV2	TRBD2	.	TGTGCCAGCAGTGAGGATCCTAGCGGGAGGGCCACAGATACGCAGTATTTT	CASSEDPSGRATDTQYF
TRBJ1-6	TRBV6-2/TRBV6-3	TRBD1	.	TGTGCCAGCAGTTACTTACAGGGGAGAGGCTCCTATAATTCACCCCTCCACTTT	CASSYLQGRGSYNSPLHF
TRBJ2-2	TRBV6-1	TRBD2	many	TGTGCCAGCAGTAAAGGACTAGCGACCGCGAACACCGGGGAGCTGTTTTTT	CASSKGLATANTGELFF
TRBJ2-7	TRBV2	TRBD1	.	TGTGCCAGCAGTGCCGGGACAGGGAGTCGGCAGTACTTC	CASSAGTGSRQYF
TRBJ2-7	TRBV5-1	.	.	TGCGCCAGCAGCTTTGAGACGTCCTACGAGCAGTACTTC	CASSFETSYEQYF
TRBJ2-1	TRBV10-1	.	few	TGCGCCAGCAGCGCCACCCTGGATGTCCCCTACAATGAGCAGTTCTTC	CASSATLDVPYNEQFF
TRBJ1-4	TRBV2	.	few	TGTGCCAGCAGTGTGTCGGGGGCGGCTAATGAAAAACTGTTTTTT	CASSVSGAANEKLFF
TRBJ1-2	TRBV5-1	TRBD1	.	TGCGCCAGCAGCGCCGACAGGGAAAAGGGGCCCAATAACTATGGCTACACCTTC	CASSADREKGPNNYGYTF
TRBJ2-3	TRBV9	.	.	TGTGCCAGCAGCGTAGGCCTGACAGATACGCAGTATTTT	CASSVGLTDTQYF
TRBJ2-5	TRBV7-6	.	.	TGTGCCAGCAGGACAGACTTAGGGACCCAGTACTTC	CASRTDLGTQYF
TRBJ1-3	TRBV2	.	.	TGTGCCAGCAGTGATTTCTCTGGAAACACCATATATTTT	CASSDFSGNTIYF
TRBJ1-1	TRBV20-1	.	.	TGCAGTGCTAGTAGCAGGGAAGGAAGGAACACTGAAGCTTTCTTT	CSASSREGRNTEAFF
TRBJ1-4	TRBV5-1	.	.	TGCGCCAGCGGGAAATGGACGGATGAAAAACTGTTTTTT	CASGKWTDEKLFF
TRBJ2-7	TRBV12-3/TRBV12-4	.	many	TGTGCCATCGACCAGGAGGATTCCTACGAGCAGTACTTC	CAIDQEDSYEQYF
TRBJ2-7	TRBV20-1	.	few	TGCAGTGCTAGATCTATTCCGTACGAGCAGTACTTC	CSARSIPYEQYF
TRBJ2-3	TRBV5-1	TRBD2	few	TGCGCCAGCAGCCCTCGGCCGGGACTAGCGGGAGGGCCTAACACAGATACGCAGTATTTT	CASSPRPGLAGGPNTDTQYF
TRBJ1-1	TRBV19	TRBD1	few	TGTGCCAGTAGTAGAGACAGGGGCCCCAACACTGAAGCTTTCTTT	CASSRDRGPNTEAFF
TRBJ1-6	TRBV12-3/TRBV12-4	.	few	TGTGCCAGCGGGGGCTCCTATAATTCACCCCTCCACTTT	CASGGSYNSPLHF
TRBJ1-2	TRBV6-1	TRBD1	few	TGTGCCAGCGGACTTACGCGGGACAGGGGTTTCTATGGCTACACCTTC	CASGLTRDRGFYGYTF
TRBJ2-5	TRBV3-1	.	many	TGTGCCAGCAGCCCCCGAGGGGGGCTTCAAGAGACCCAGTACTTC	CASSPRGGLQETQYF
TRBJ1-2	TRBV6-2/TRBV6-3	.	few	TGTGCCAGCAGATCCCATGGACGGCCCGACTATACCTTC	CASRSHGRPDYTF